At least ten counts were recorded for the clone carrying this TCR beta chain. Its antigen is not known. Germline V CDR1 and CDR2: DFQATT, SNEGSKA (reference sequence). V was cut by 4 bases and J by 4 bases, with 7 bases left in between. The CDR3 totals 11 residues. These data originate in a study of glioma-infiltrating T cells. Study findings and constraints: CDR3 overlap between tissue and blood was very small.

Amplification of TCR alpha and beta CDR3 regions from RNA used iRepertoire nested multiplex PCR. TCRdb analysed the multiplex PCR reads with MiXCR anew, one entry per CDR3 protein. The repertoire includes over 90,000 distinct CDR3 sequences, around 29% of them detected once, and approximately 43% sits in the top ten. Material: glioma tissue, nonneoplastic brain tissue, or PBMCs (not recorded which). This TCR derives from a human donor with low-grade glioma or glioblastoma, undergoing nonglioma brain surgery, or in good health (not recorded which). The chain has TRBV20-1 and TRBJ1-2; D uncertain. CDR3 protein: CSAKIIYGYTF. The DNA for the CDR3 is TGCAGTGCTAAAATAATCTATGGCTACACCTTC.